What follows is one TCR beta chain and its context. Its antigen remains undetermined. Base qualities are not at hand, and no much larger clone is one base apart. Using the deep immunoSEQ assay, multiplex PCR amplified TCR CDR3 regions from genomic DNA. Genomic DNA extracted from each cell subset was distributed evenly over all wells of several immunoSEQ 96-well plates, and each plate served as one replicate. For sorted subsets, approximately 210 ng of genomic DNA, equivalent to 30,000 or so T cell genomes, went into each replicate PCR. Purified libraries were quantified with a Qubit 3.0 fluorometer, sized on a Bioanalyzer 2100, and re-quantified with the KAPA Library Quantification kit. Every immunoSEQ 96-well plate was sequenced on a dedicated single-read 150-cycle Illumina NextSeq 550 flow cell. The published analysis was carried out like this. Because the immunoSEQ output included only junctional sequences and no quality scores, the filtering could not be the same as the filtering used for full-length reads. Sequences were annotated with PyIR, a Python wrapper for IgBLAST v1.9, and V/J genes and CDR3 were assigned using IMGT germline references. Reads were removed for weak V/J assignments (E-value above 1e-6), missing CDR3, stop codons, out-of-frame junctions, or ambiguous translated residues. A V3J clonotype was defined by an identical inferred V gene, J gene, and CDR3 amino acid sequence. The percentage overlap between two repertoires was calculated by dividing the number of shared unique clonotypes by the size of the smaller repertoire. RTK rarefaction, the Chao1 estimator, and Recon v2.1 estimates of unobserved clonotypes were used to assess repertoire richness. For all TCRbeta clonotypes obtained by the gDNA method from a handful of donors, generation probabilities were computed with OLGA. Entries here come from immuneACCESS through TCRdb and include only in-frame sequences with V and J called. Some clones fail to appear in such tables; in the studies checked, an unresolved V gene covers under half of the shortfall, and the cause of the remainder is unknown. V, J and clone size reflect that table, while D and trimming were determined from the DNA. The sample table records about 1 million clones; under 80% of these occur just once. Of the sample, approximately 1.3% falls within the top ten clones.

The CDR3 contains 16 residues, cysteine and phenylalanine counted. Just the 48-base CDR3 DNA is kept, in frame starting at base 1. A distance of 19 bases separates the germline ends of V and J, which lose 4 bases and 2 bases respectively. CDR1 and CDR2 were assigned from the germline V gene as SGHRS and YFSETQ. This entry comes from a study of shared clonotypes between healthy human individuals (TCRdb year 2020). As for the study more broadly: The cohort included a few men and two women between 18 and 49 years of age. For each donor, CD4 naive and CD4 memory were each given three plates, CD8 naive was given two plates, and CD8 memory was given one plate. Blood TCR repertoires of five healthy adults were deeply sequenced to estimate repertoire size and the extent of clonotype sharing between individuals. Different laboratories and diverse techniques were used to prepare libraries and sequence TCR repertoires, to increase sequencing depth and limit assay-specific biases. Between about 0.85 and 10 billion PBMCs per donor were obtained by leukapheresis.

Study-wide findings and limitations: When several donors were compared, the shared fraction of clonotypes was about 5.5% for naive CD4, over 3% for naive CD8, roughly 2.5% for memory CD4, and approximately 0.4% for memory CD8. Based on pairwise subsampling, the degree of clonotype sharing among donors was expected to be affected by sequencing depth. Sampling was limited to blood, and TCR repertoires in tissue likely differ from TCR repertoires in blood. The small number of donors limited the genetic and exposure-history diversity represented. Incomplete sequencing was indicated by rarefaction of sorted-subset datasets, despite the large sequencing depth. Compared with non-shared clonotypes, clonotypes shared by all four sorted-subset donors had higher generation probabilities. Estimated clonotype richness was generally larger for naive than for memory subsets.

The donors were healthy, HIV-negative adults with no recently reported acute infections or vaccinations. Every donor was a Caucasian adult residing in Nashville, Tennessee, USA. CD4+ T cells were enriched through magnetic negative selection, after which naive cells were positively selected on CD45RA and the remaining negative fraction served as the memory subset. Blood was collected by leukapheresis, and PBMCs were isolated by Ficoll-Histopaque density gradient centrifugation and then cryopreserved in liquid nitrogen vapor phase. Analytical flow cytometry was used to check the purity and quantity of every magnetically sorted T cell population. Genomic DNA was isolated from every sorted fraction and measured by UV absorbance on a Nanodrop 2000c.

Recombination connected TRBV5-1 to TRBJ2-7; tentative D gene TRBD2, with 6 bases matching. Source material: memory CD4+ T cells sorted from blood. This specimen's cell subset or site label, interpreted: CD45RA-negative fraction. The source is a man between 18 and 35 years old in good health. The bases are TGCGCCAGCAGCCGCGCCGGGACTGGGGGAACCTACGAGCAGTACTTC. This sequence encodes CASSRAGTGGTYEQYF.